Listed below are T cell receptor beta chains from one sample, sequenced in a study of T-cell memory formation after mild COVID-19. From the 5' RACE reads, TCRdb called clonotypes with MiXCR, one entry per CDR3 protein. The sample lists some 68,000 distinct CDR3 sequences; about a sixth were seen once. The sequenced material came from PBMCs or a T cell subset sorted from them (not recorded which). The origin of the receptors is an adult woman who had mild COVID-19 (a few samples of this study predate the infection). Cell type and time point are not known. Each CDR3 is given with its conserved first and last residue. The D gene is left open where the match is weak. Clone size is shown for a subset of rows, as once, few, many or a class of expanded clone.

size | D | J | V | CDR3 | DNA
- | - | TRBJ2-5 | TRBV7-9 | CASSQDQREGQETQYF | TGTGCCAGCAGTCAAGATCAGCGAGAGGGCCAAGAGACCCAGTACTTC
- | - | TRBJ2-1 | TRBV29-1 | CSSAGYNEQFF | TGCAGCTCTGCCGGGTACAATGAGCAGTTCTTC
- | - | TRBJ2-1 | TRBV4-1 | CASSPTRSSYNEQFF | TGCGCCAGCAGCCCGACACGCAGCTCCTACAATGAGCAGTTCTTC
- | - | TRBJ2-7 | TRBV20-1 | CSASWGSSYEQYF | TGCAGTGCTAGTTGGGGAAGCTCCTACGAGCAGTACTTC
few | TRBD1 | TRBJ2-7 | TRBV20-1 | CSAPDRDAAEQYF | TGCAGTGCTCCTGACAGGGATGCGGCCGAGCAGTACTTC
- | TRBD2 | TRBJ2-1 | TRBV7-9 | CASSHPRDYSYNEQFF | TGTGCCAGCAGCCACCCCAGGGACTATTCCTACAATGAGCAGTTCTTC
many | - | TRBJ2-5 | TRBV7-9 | CASRGPVYQETQYF | TGTGCCAGCAGGGGGCCCGTCTACCAAGAGACCCAGTACTTC
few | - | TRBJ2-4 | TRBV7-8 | CASSLDAGGTKNIQYF | TGTGCCAGCAGCTTAGACGCCGGAGGAACCAAAAACATTCAGTACTTC
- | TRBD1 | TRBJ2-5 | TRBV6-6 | CASGKPGQGGQETQYF | TGTGCCAGCGGAAAACCGGGACAGGGGGGCCAAGAGACCCAGTACTTC
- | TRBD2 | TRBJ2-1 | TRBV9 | CASSVTSGAYNEQFF | TGTGCCAGCAGCGTGACTAGCGGGGCCTACAATGAGCAGTTCTTC
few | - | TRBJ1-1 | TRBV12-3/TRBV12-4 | CASSPPRGNTEAFF | TGTGCCAGCAGTCCCCCAAGGGGGAACACTGAAGCTTTCTTT
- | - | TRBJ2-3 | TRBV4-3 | CASSQYRTDTQYF | TGCGCCAGCAGCCAGTACCGCACAGATACGCAGTATTTT
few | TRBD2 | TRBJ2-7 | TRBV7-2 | CASSPLAGAVYEQYF | TGTGCCAGCAGCCCTCTAGCGGGAGCAGTGTACGAGCAGTACTTC
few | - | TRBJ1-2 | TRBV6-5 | CASKGPGYTF | TGTGCCTCAAAGGGTCCTGGCTACACCTTC
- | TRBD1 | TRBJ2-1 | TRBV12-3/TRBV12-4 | CASSEGQSLMSSYNEQFF | TGTGCCAGCAGTGAGGGACAGTCTCTGATGAGCTCCTACAATGAGCAGTTCTTC
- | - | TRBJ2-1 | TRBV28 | CASSPDVDNEQFF | TGTGCCAGCAGCCCGGACGTGGATAATGAGCAGTTCTTC
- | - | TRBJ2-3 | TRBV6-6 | CASSYSERVSDTQYF | TGTGCCAGCAGTTACTCGGAAAGGGTTTCAGATACGCAGTATTTT
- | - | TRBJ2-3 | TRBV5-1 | CASSLSSIYSTDTQYF | TGCGCCAGCAGCTTGAGTTCAATCTATAGCACAGATACGCAGTATTTT
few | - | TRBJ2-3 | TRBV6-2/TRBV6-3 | CASSWTGFSTDTQYF | TGTGCCAGCAGTTGGACGGGTTTTAGCACAGATACGCAGTATTTT
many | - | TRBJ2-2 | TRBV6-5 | CASSYGATGELFF | TGTGCCAGCAGTTATGGGGCCACCGGGGAGCTGTTTTTT
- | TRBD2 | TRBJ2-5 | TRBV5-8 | CASRGLAGPDGYQETQYF | TGTGCCAGCAGGGGACTAGCGGGACCCGACGGCTACCAAGAGACCCAGTACTTC
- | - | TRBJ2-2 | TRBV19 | CASRQGSSNTGELFF | TGTGCCAGCCGTCAAGGGTCATCGAACACCGGGGAGCTGTTTTTT
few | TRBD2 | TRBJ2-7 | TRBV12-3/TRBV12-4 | CASSWGGNEQYF | TGTGCCAGCTCCTGGGGGGGGAACGAGCAGTACTTC
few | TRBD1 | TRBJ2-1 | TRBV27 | CASTFGTDEYNEQFF | TGTGCCAGCACCTTCGGGACAGACGAATACAATGAGCAGTTCTTC
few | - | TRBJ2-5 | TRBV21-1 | CASSKVPGGPPETQYF | TGTGCCAGCAGCAAAGTCCCAGGGGGACCCCCAGAGACCCAGTACTTC
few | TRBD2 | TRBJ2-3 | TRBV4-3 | CASSQGTRGPDTQYF | TGCGCCAGCAGCCAGGGGACTAGGGGCCCCGATACGCAGTATTTT
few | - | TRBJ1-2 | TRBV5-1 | CASSMRTASNYGYTF | TGCGCCAGCAGCATGAGGACAGCCTCTAACTATGGCTACACCTTC
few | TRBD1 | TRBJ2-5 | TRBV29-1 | CSSDPGTGDKTQYF | TGCAGCTCCGATCCCGGGACAGGGGATAAGACCCAGTACTTC
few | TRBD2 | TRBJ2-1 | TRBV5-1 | CASSLGRREGLNEQFF | TGCGCCAGCAGCTTGGGGCGGCGGGAGGGCCTCAATGAGCAGTTCTTC
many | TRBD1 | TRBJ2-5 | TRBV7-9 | CASSLTGSVQETQYF | TGTGCCAGCAGCTTGACAGGGAGTGTTCAAGAGACCCAGTACTTC
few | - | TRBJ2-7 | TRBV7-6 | CASSLDPGSDEQYF | TGTGCCAGCAGCTTAGACCCAGGGAGCGACGAGCAGTACTTC
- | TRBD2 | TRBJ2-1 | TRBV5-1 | CASSLTPGGQNEQFF | TGCGCCAGCAGCTTGACGCCGGGGGGGCAAAATGAGCAGTTCTTC
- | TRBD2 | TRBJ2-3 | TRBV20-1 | CSLPGGGIADTQYF | TGCAGCCTTCCGGGGGGGGGAATAGCAGATACGCAGTATTTT
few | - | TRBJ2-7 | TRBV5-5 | CASSLPTVYTYEQYF | TGTGCCAGCAGCCTCCCGACAGTGTATACCTACGAGCAGTACTTC
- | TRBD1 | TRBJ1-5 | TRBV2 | CASSETGPGQGYLPSQPQHF | TGTGCCAGCAGCGAAACGGGGCCGGGACAGGGATACCTTCCGAGTCAGCCCCAGCATTTT
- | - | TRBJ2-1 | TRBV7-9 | CASSWRSSYNEQFF | TGTGCCAGCAGCTGGAGGAGCTCCTACAATGAGCAGTTCTTC
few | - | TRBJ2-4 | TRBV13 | CASSLGFSLAKNIQYF | TGTGCCAGCAGCTTAGGCTTTTCACTAGCCAAAAACATTCAGTACTTC